Detailed here is one T cell receptor (beta chain). Its specificity is unknown. The data belong to a study of beta chain features in type 1 diabetes. Study-level information: What patients shared with healthy donors was a similar profile of age, gender and cell yields. The examined sorted cells totaled 110 million or so across samples. Study results and limitations: TCRB repertoires of naive, central memory and Treg cells appeared more similar among patients than among healthy donors.

What was sequenced were expressed TCRB transcripts, since all of the isolated RNA had been reverse transcribed. Some clones are missing from TCRdb's copy, which holds only in-frame ones; the method was immunoSEQ multiplex PCR. The sample lists about 360,000 clones, around 13% occurring once. Trimming took 0 bases from V and 0 from J, leaving 6 bases between them. This CDR3 comprises 14 residues. Germline V lookup: CDR1 SGHNT, CDR2 YYREEE (reference sequence). Input material: naive CD4+ T cells from blood. This sequence originates from a man between 18 and 35 years old in good health. This rearrangement joins TRBV5-4 to TRBJ1-2; D is undetermined. The CDR3 DNA reads as TGTGCCAGCAGCTTGGGTAGTACTAACTATGGCTACACCTTC. It encodes CASSLGSTNYGYTF.